A selection of T cell receptor beta chains follows, all from one sample in a study of a mutant IDH1 vaccine in newly diagnosed glioma. The protocol was immunoSEQ multiplex PCR, while the TCRdb copy is restricted to in-frame clones and leaves out a portion. The profile shows about 60,000 clones, roughly 84% of them singletons. The antigens these receptors bind are not known. Sequences were derived from PBMCs, sampled from a glioma patient whose treatment included an IDH1 peptide vaccine. The receptor set was obtained from a man younger than 35 with glioma. Each CDR3 is given with its conserved first and last residue. A D gene is named only where the DNA matches it firmly.

>-|TRBV28|TRBJ1-2
CASSLRRGYTF
>-|TRBV2|TRBJ1-1
CASSDSREAFF
>TRBD1|TRBV10-3|TRBJ2-1
CAISTGGNEQFF
>-|TRBV9|TRBJ2-1
CASSVRGREQFF
>-|TRBV28|TRBJ2-6
CASSLYAAGANVLTF
>-|TRBV30|TRBJ1-1
CAWSPGTRLEAFF
>TRBD2|TRBV27|TRBJ2-3
CASSLAGGNTDTQYF
>TRBD1|TRBV6-5|TRBJ2-1
CASSSPGQGGHNEQFF
>TRBD1|TRBV6-1|TRBJ1-3
CASNLQGSLDTIYF
>-|TRBV7-2|TRBJ1-3
CASSLYRNTIYF
>-|TRBV19|TRBJ1-3
CASTPVGGPTIYF
>-|TRBV7-2|TRBJ1-1
CASSLFTEAFF
>TRBD1|TRBV2|TRBJ1-4
CASRDRGGSEKLFF
>-|TRBV7-6|TRBJ2-3
CASSTPATGATDTQYF
>-|TRBV15|TRBJ1-5
CATSREMRSNQPQHF
>-|TRBV2|TRBJ1-5
CASSWGGADQPQHF
>TRBD1|TRBV18|TRBJ1-1
CASSPPGQGLNTEAFF
>-|TRBV6-1|TRBJ1-1
CASSEYSVRDTEAFF
>-|TRBV7-9|TRBJ1-2
CASSSARVVYGYTF
>-|TRBV7-9|TRBJ2-1
CASSLLMTEQFF
>TRBD1|TRBV9|TRBJ2-6
CASSPQGVANVLTF
>TRBD2|TRBV6-5|TRBJ2-1
CASSFSGGGVNEQFF
>-|TRBV7-2|TRBJ1-3
CASSPDDYSGNTIYF
>-|TRBV6-6|TRBJ1-2
CASSYEKAGPSYGYTF
>-|TRBV4-1|TRBJ1-2
CASSQDGGQRNGYTF
>TRBD1|TRBV11-2|TRBJ1-5
CASSPGQGGGVHQPQHF
>-|TRBV4-2|TRBJ1-5
CASSLGGSNQPQHF
>-|TRBV25-1|TRBJ2-5
CASSPRRDQETQYF
>TRBD1|TRBV18|TRBJ1-2
CASSPLGQGASDGYTF
>-|TRBV5-1|TRBJ1-1
CASRQENTEAFF
>TRBD1|TRBV10-3|TRBJ1-5
CAISDSRGGSNQPQHF
>-|TRBV19|TRBJ1-5
CASSFSNQPQHF
>TRBD1|TRBV11-2|TRBJ1-1
CASSSGQLNTEAFF
>-|TRBV2|TRBJ1-5
CASSEAGYAGPKEPQHF
>-|TRBV28|TRBJ1-1
CASSLWIDIRGTEAFF
>-|TRBV11-2|TRBJ2-6
CASVRAGANVLTF
>-|TRBV9|TRBJ1-2
CASSEPDKANYGYTF
>-|TRBV30|TRBJ2-7
CAWSVGQTYEQYF
>-|TRBV7-2|TRBJ2-7
CASSPNPLTRNEQYF
>-|TRBV30|TRBJ1-5
CAWSVDSNQPQHF
>TRBD1|TRBV7-3|TRBJ2-1
CASSLSGGYNEQFF
>TRBD2|TRBV15|TRBJ2-7
CATSRSRTSGSYEQYF
>-|TRBV7-3|TRBJ2-5
CASSLNGRQETQYF
>-|TRBV7-2|TRBJ1-6
CASSSSRVPRDSPLHF
>-|TRBV7-9|TRBJ2-1
CASSLFHGNEQFF
>-|TRBV7-9|TRBJ2-1
CASSFLSQGRSNEQFF
>-|TRBV2|TRBJ1-4
CASSLHRDKGDEKLFF
>TRBD2|TRBV27|TRBJ2-7
CASSYTSGSNYEQYF
>-|TRBV18|TRBJ1-5
CASSPGGENQPQHF
>-|TRBV7-2|TRBJ1-1
CASSLAPGNTEAFF
>-|TRBV19|TRBJ1-1
CASSIGYYTEAFF
>-|TRBV6-1|TRBJ1-2
CASIRGQTNYGYTF
>-|TRBV30|TRBJ1-3
CAWNQVSGNTIYF
>TRBD2|TRBV30|TRBJ2-7
CASSAGGNSYEQYF
>-|TRBV30|TRBJ2-7
CALRGSTALYEQYF